This T cell receptor beta chain was identified in a study of T cells after yellow fever vaccination. Study background: Preparation of the low-cell-number fractions used SMART-Seq v4 Ultra Low Input.

Overall study results and limits: The booster response re-showed most primary clones: around 96% CD4, over 80% CD8.

About this clonotype itself: Its cognate antigen is unknown.

Germline V gives CDR1 LGHNA, CDR2 YNFKEQ. V lost 2 bases and J lost 3; bases outside the gene matches: 6. The CDR3 covers 16 residues. Via MiXCR, TCRdb re-called the 5' RACE reads, giving one row per CDR3 protein. The sample comprises a few hundred thousand distinct CDR3 sequences, under 5% of which are singletons, and 20% to 30% rests with the top ten. This TCR derives from a man younger than 30 who received the YFV17D yellow fever vaccine. The chain carries TRBV4-2 and TRBJ2-5, with 10 bases lining up with TRBD1. The material sequenced was PBMCs, taken 5 days after the yellow fever booster vaccination. Here the CDR3 reads CASSQQHGTGEETQYF. CDR3 sequence (DNA): TGTGCCAGCAGCCAACAACACGGGACAGGGGAAGAGACCCAGTACTTC.